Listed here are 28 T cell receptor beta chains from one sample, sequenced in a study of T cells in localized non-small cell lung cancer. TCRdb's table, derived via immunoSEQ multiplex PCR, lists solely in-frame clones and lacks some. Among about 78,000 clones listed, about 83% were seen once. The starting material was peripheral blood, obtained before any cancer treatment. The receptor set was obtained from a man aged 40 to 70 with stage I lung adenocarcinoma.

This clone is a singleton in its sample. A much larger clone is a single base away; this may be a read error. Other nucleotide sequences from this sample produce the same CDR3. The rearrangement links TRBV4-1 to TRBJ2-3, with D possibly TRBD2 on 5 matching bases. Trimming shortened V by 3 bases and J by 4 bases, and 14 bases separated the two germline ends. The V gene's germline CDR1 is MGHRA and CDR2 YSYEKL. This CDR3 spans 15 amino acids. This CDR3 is CASSQDYGSADTQYF. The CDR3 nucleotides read TGCGCCAGCAGCCAGGATTATGGGAGTGCAGATACGCAGTATTTT.

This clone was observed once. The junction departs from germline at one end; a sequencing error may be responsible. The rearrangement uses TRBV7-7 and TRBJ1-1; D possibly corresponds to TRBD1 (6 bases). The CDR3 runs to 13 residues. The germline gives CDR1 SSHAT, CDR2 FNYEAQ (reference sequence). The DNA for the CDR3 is TGTGCTAGCAGATTAGGGACACGCTTTGAAGCTTTCTTT. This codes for CASRLGTRFEAFF.

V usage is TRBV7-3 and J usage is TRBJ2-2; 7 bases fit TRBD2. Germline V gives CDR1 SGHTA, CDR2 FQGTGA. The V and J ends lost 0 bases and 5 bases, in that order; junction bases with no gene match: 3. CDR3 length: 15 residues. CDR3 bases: TGTGCCAGCAGCTTAACGACGGGGGGAACCGGGGAGCTGTTTTTT. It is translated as CASSLTTGGTGELFF.

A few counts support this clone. The CDR3 DNA is TGTGCCAGTAAGAGGAATCGGGACGACTATGGCTACACCTTC. As protein: CASKRNRDDYGYTF. J is TRBJ1-2 and V is TRBV19, with TRBD1 as a possible D gene (5 bases). Germline V CDR1 and CDR2: LNHDA, SQIVND (reference sequence). This CDR3 contains 14 residues. Trimming pared 7 bases from V and 3 bases from J, leaving 15 bases between. The full variable domain, completed using reference TRBV19 and TRBJ1-2, is DGGITQSPKYLFRKEGQNVTLSCEQNLNHDAMYWYRQDPGQGLRLIYYSQIVNDFQKGDIAEGYSVSREKKESFPLTVTSAQKNPTAFYLCASKRNRDDYGYTFGSGTRLTVV.

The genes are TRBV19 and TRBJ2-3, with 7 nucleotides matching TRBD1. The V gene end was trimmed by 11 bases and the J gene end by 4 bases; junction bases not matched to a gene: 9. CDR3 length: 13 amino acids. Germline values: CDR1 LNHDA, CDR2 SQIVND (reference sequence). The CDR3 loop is CAGFHTGADTQYF. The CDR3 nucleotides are TGTGCCGGATTTCATACAGGGGCAGATACGCAGTATTTT.

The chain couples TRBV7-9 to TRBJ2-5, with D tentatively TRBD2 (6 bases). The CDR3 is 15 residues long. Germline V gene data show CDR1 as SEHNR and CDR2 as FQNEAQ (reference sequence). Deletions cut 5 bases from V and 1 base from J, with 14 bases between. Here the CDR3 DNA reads TGTGCCAGCAGCCCACACGGGGGAATCCAAGAGACCCAGTACTTC. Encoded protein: CASSPHGGIQETQYF.

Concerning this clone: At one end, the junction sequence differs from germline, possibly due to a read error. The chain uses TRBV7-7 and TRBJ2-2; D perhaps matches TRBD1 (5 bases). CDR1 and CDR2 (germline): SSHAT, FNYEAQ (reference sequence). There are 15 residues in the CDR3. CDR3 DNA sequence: TGTGCTAGCAGCATGGGGTTAGGGGCGACCGGGGAGCTGTTTTTT. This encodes CASSMGLGATGELFF. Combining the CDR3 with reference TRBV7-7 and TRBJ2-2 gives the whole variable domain GAGVSQSPRYKVTKRGQDVTLRCDPISSHATLYWYQQALGQGPEFLTYFNYEAQPDKSGLPSDRFSAERPEGSISTLTIQRTEQRDSAMYRCASSMGLGATGELFFGEGSRLTVL.

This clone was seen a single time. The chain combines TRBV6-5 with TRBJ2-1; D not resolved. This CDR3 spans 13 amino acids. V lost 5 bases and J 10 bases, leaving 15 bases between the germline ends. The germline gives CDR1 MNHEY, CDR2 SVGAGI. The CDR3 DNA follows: TGTGCCAGCAGTCCTACCAAATATGGGGAGCAGTTCTTC. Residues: CASSPTKYGEQFF.

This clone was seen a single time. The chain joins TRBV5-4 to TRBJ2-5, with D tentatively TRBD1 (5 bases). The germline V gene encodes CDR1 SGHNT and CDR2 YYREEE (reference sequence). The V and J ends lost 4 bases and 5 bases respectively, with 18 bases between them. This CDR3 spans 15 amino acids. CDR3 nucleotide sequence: TGTGCCAGCAGCGCGAGCCCAGGGTTAGATGAGACCCAGTACTTC. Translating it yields CASSASPGLDETQYF.

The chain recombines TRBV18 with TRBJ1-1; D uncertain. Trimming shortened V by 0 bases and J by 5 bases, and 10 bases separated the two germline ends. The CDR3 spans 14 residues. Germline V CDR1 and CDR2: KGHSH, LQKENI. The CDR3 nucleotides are TGTGCCAGCTCACCACCGCTAGGGAAGACTGAAGCTTTCTTT. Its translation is CASSPPLGKTEAFF.

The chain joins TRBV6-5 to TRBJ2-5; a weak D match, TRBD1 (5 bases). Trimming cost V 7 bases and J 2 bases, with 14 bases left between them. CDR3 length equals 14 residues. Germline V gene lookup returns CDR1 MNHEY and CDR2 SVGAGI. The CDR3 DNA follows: TGTGCCAGCACCAAGACAGCATTTCAAGAGACCCAGTACTTC. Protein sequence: CASTKTAFQETQYF.

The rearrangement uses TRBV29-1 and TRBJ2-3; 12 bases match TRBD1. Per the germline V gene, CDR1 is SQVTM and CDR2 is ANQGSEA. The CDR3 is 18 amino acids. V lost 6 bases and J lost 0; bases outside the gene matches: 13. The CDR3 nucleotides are TGCAGCGTACGCCCGGGACAGGGGGCATCGCCTAGCACAGATACGCAGTATTTT. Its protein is CSVRPGQGASPSTDTQYF.

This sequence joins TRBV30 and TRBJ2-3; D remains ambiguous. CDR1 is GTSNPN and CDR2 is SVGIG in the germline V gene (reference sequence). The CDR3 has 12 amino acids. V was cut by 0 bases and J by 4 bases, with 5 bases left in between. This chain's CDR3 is CAWSVQSDTQYF. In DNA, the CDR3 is TGTGCCTGGAGTGTACAATCAGATACGCAGTATTTT.

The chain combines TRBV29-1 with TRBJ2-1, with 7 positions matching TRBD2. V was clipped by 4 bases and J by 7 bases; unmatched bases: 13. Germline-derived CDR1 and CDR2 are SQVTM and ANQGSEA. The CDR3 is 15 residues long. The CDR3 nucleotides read TGCAGCGTTGGGATGGGGGGGTTCCATCGGAATGAGCAGTTCTTC. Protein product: CSVGMGGFHRNEQFF.

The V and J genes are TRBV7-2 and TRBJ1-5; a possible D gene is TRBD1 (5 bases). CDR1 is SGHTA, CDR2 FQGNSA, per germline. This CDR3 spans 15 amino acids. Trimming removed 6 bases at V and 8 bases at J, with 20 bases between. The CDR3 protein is CASSTAGSQREPQHF. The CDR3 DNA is TGTGCCAGCAGTACGGCAGGGAGCCAACGTGAGCCCCAGCATTTT.

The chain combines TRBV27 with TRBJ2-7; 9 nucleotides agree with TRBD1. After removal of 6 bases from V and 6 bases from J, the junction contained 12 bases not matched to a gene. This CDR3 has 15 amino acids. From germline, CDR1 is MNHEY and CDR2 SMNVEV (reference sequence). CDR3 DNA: TGTGCCAGCAGGCCCCGGGACAGGGATGCAGGCGAGCAGTACTTC. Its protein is CASRPRDRDAGEQYF.

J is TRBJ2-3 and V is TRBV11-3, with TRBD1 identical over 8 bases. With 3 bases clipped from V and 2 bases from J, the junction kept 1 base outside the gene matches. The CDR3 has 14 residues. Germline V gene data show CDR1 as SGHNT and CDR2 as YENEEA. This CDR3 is CASSLTGVTDTQYF. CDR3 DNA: TGTGCCAGCAGCTTGACAGGGGTCACAGATACGCAGTATTTT. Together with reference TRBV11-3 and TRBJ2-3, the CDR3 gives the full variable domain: EAGVVQSPRYKIIEKKQPVAFWCNPISGHNTLYWYLQNLGQGPELLIRYENEEAVDDSQLPKDRFSAERLKGVDSTLKIQPAELGDSAVYLCASSLTGVTDTQYFGPGTRLTVL.

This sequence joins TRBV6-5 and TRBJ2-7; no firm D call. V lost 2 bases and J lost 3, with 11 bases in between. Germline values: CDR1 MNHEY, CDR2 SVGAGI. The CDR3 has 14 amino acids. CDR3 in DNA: TGTGCCAGCAGTTACGGATCCGGCGACTACGAGCAGTACTTC. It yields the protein CASSYGSGDYEQYF.

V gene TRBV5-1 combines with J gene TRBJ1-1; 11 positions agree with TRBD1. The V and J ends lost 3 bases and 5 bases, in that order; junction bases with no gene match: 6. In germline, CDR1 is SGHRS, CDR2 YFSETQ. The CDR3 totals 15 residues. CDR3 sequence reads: CASSWTGGRLTEAFF. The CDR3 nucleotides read TGCGCCAGCAGCTGGACAGGGGGCCGGTTAACTGAAGCTTTCTTT.

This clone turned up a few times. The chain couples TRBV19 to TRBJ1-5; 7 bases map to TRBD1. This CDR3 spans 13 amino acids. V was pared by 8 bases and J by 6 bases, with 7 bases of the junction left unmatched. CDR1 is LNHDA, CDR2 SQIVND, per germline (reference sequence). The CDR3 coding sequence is TGTGCCAGTCGACAGGGCACCCGTCAGCCCCAGCATTTT. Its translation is CASRQGTRQPQHF.

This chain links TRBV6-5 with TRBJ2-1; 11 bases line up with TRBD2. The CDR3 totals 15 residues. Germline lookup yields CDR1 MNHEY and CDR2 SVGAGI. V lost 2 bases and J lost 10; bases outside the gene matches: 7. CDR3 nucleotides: TGTGCCAGCAGTTACGTCCTAGCGGGAGGTAAGGAGCAGTTCTTC. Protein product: CASSYVLAGGKEQFF.

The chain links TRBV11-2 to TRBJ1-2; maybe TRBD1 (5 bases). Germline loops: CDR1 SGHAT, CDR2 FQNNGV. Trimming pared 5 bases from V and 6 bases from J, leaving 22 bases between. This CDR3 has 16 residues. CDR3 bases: TGTGCCAGCAGCCATTGGGACCCTTTGGAGGATGATGGCTACACCTTC. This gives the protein CASSHWDPLEDDGYTF.

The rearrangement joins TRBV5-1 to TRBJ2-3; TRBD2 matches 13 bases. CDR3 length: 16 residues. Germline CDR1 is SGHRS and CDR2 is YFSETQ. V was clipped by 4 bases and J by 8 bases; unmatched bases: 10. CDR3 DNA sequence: TGCGCCAGCAGCGCCCGCCCGGGACTAGCGGGGAGTACGCAGTATTTT. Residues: CASSARPGLAGSTQYF.

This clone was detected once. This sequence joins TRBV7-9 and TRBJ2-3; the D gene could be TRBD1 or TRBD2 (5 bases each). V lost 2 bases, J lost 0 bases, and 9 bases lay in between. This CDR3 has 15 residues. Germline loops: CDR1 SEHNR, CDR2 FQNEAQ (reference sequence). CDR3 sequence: CASSLIGGSTDTQYF. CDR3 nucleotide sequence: TGTGCCAGCAGCTTAATTGGGGGTAGCACAGATACGCAGTATTTT. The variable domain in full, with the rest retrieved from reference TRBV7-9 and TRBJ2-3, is DTGVSQNPRHKITKRGQNVTFRCDPISEHNRLYWYRQTLGQGPEFLTYFQNEAQLEKSRLLSDRFSAERPKGSFSTLEIQRTEQGDSAMYLCASSLIGGSTDTQYFGPGTRLTVL.

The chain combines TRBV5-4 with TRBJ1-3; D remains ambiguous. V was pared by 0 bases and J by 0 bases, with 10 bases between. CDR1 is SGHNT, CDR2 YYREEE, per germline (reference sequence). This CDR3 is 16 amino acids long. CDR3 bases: TGTGCCAGCAGCTTGGATGGGTACAGCTCTGGAAACACCATATATTTT. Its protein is CASSLDGYSSGNTIYF.

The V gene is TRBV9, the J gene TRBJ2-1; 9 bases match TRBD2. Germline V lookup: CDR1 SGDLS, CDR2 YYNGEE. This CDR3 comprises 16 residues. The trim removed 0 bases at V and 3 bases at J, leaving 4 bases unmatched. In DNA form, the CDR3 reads TGTGCCAGCAGCGTAGGACTAGCGGTACGCTACAATGAGCAGTTCTTC. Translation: CASSVGLAVRYNEQFF.

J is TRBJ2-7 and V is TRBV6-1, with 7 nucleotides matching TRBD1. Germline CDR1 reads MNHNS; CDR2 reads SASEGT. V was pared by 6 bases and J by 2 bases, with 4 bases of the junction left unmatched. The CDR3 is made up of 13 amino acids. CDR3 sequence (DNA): TGTGCCAGCAGAGGGACAGTGACCTACGAGCAGTACTTC. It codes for CASRGTVTYEQYF.

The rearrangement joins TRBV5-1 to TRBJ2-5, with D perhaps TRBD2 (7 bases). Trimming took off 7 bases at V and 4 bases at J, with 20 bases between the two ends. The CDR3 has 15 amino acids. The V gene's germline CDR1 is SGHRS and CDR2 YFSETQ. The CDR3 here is CASAPSRGARETQYF. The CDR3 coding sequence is TGCGCCAGCGCCCCCTCCCGGGGGGCTAGAGAGACCCAGTACTTC.